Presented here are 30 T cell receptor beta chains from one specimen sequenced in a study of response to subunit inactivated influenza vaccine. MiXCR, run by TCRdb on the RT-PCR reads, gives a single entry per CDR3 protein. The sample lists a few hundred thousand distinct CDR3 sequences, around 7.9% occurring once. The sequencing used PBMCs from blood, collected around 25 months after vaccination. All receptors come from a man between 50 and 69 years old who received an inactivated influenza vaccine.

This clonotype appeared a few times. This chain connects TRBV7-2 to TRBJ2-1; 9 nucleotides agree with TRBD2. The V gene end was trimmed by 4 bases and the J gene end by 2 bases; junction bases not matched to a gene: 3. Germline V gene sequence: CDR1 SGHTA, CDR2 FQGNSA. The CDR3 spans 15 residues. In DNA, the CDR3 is TGTGCCAGCAGCTATCTAGCGGGGCCCTACAATGAGCAGTTCTTC. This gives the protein CASSYLAGPYNEQFF.

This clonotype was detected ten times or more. The CDR3: CASTGGQGYGYTF. CDR3 nucleotides: TGTGCCAGCACTGGGGGACAGGGCTATGGCTACACCTTC. The V and J genes are TRBV7-2 and TRBJ1-2, with 9 nucleotides matching TRBD1. V was clipped by 7 bases and J by 4 bases; unmatched bases: 4. The CDR3 totals 13 residues. Germline CDR1 is SGHTA and CDR2 is FQGNSA.

CDR3 sequence reads: CASSREENRETQYF. The CDR3 DNA follows: TGCGCCAGCAGCCGCGAGGAGAATCGAGAGACCCAGTACTTC. The chain has TRBV4-3 and TRBJ2-5, with D uncertain. V was shortened by 4 bases and J by 4 bases, with 13 bases between the two germline ends. This CDR3 is 14 amino acids long. Germline loops: CDR1 LGHNA, CDR2 YSLEER.

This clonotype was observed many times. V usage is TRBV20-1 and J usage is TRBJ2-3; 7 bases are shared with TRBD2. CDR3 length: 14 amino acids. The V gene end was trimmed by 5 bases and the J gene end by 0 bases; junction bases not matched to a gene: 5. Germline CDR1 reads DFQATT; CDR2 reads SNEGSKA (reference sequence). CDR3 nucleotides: TGCAGTGCTCGGACTAGACCAAGCACAGATACGCAGTATTTT. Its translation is CSARTRPSTDTQYF.

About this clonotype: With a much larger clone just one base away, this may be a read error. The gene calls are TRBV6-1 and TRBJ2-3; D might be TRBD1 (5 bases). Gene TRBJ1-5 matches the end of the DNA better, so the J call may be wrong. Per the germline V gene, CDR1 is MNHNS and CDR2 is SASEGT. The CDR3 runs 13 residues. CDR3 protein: CASMWGSTDTQHF. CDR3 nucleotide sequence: TGTGCCAGCATGTGGGGGAGTACAGATACGCAGCATTTT.

In DNA, the CDR3 is TGTGCCAGCAGCCCACGAGGACAGGGGGAAACTTTCTTT. Translation: CASSPRGQGETFF. The chain uses TRBV4-2 and TRBJ1-1; 10 nucleotides agree with TRBD1. CDR1 is LGHNA, CDR2 YNFKEQ, per germline. The CDR3 has 13 amino acids. Trimming removed 4 bases from V and 12 bases from J; junction bases left unmatched: 8.

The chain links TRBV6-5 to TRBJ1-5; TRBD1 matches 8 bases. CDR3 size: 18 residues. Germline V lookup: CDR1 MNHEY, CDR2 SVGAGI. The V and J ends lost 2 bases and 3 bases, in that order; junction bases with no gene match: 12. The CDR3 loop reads CASSYPTGQGEFNQPQHF. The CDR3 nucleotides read TGTGCCAGCAGTTACCCCACCGGACAGGGAGAGTTCAATCAGCCCCAGCATTTT.

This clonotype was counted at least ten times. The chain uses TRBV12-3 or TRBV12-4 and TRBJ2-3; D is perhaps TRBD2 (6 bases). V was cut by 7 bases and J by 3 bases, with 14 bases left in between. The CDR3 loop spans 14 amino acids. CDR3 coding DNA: TGTGCCAGCAACCTTGGGCTAGCGACAGATACGCAGTATTTT. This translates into CASNLGLATDTQYF.

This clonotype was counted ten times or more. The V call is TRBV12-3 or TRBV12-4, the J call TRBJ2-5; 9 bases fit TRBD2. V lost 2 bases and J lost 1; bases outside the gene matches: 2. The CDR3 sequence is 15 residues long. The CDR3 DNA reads TGTGCCAGCAGTTTACGCGGGAGGGTCCAAGAGACCCAGTACTTC. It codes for CASSLRGRVQETQYF.

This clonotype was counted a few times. The CDR3 loop reads CASSSRAFEAFF. The CDR3 DNA sequence: TGTGCCAGCAGCTCCCGGGCTTTCGAAGCTTTCTTT. The chain couples TRBV11-2 to TRBJ1-1; no reliable D call. Trimming shortened V by 4 bases and J by 8 bases, and 11 bases separated the two germline ends. This CDR3 is 12 amino acids long. CDR1 is SGHAT, CDR2 FQNNGV, per germline. The complete variable domain, with remaining parts taken from reference TRBV11-2 and TRBJ1-1, reads EAGVAQSPRYKIIEKRQSVAFWCNPISGHATLYWYQQILGQGPKLLIQFQNNGVVDDSQLPKDRFSAERLKGVDSTLKIQPAKLEDSAVYLCASSSRAFEAFFGQGTRLTVV.

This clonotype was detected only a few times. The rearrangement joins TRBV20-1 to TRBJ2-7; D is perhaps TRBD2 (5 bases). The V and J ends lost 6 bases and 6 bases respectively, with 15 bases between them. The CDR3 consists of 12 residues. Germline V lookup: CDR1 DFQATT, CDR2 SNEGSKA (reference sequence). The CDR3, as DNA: TGCAGTGCCCAACGGGATATTTTCGAGCAGTACTTC. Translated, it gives CSAQRDIFEQYF.

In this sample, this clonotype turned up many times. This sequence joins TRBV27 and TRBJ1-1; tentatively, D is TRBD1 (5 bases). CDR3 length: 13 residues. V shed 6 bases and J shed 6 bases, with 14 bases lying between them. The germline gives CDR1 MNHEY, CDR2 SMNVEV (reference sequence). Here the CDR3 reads CASRMQGTAEAFF. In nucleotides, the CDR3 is TGTGCCAGCAGAATGCAGGGTACGGCTGAAGCTTTCTTT.

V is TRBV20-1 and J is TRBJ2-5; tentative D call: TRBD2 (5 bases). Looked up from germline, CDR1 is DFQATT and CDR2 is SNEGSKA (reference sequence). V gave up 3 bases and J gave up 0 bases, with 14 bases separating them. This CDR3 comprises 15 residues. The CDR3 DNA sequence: TGCAGTGCTAGCTCCCCAAAGCGGAACCAAGAGACCCAGTACTTC. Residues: CSASSPKRNQETQYF.

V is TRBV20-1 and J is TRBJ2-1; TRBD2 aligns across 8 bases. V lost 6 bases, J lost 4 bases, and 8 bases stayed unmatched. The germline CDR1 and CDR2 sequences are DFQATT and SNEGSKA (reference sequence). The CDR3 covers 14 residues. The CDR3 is CSARATSEYNEQFF. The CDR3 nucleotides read TGCAGTGCGAGGGCGACTAGCGAATACAATGAGCAGTTCTTC.

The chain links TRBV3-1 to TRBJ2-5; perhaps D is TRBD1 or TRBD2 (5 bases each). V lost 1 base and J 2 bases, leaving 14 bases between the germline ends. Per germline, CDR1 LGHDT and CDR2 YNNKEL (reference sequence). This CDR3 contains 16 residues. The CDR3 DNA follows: TGTGCCAGCAGCCAAGGTGGGGGAAGAGGGCAAGAGACCCAGTACTTC. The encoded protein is CASSQGGGRGQETQYF.

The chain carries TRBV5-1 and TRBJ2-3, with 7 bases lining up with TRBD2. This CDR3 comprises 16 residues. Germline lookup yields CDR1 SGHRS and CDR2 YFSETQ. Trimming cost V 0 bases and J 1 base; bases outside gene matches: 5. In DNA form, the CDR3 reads TGCGCCAGCAGCTTGGGAGCGGGGAGACGCACAGATACGCAGTATTTT. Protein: CASSLGAGRRTDTQYF.

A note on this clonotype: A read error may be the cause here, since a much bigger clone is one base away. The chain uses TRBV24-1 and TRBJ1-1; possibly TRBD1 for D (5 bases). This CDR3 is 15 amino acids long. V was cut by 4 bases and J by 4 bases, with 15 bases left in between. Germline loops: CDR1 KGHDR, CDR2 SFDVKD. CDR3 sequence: CATSDAGSSRTEAFF. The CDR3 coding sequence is TGTGCCACCAGTGACGCAGGGAGTTCGCGCACTGAAGCTTTCTTT.

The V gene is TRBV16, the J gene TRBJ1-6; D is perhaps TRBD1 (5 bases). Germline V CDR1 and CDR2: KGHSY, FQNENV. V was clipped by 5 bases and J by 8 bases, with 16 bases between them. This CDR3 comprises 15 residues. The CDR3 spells CASSKHDRADSPLHF. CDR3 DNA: TGTGCCAGCAGCAAGCATGACAGAGCAGATTCACCCCTCCACTTT.

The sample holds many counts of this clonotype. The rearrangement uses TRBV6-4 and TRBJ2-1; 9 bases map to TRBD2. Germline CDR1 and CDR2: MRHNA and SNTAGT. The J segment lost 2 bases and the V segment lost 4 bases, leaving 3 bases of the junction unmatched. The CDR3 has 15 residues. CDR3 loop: CASSVAGGAYNEQFF. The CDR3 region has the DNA TGTGCCAGCAGTGTGGCGGGGGGGGCCTACAATGAGCAGTTCTTC.

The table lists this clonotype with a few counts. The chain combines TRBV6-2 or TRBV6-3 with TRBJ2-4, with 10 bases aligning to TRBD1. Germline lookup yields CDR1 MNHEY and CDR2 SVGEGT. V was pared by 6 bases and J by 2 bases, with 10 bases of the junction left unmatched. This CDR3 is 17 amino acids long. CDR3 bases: TGTGCCAGCAGAGGACAGGGGGATTATTCGACCAAAAACATTCAGTACTTC. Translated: CASRGQGDYSTKNIQYF.

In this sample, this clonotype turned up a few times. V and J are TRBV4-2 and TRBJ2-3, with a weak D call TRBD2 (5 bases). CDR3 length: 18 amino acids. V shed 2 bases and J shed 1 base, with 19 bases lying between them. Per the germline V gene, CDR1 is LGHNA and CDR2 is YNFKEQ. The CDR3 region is CASSQSATSGGRTDTQYF. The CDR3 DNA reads TGTGCCAGCAGCCAATCGGCTACCTCAGGAGGACGCACAGATACGCAGTATTTT.

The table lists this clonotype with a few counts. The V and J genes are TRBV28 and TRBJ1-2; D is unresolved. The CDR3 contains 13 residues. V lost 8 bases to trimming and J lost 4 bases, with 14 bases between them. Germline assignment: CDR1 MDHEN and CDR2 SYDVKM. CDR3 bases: TGTGCCAGCCGCCCCGGGCAAGGCTATGGCTACACCTTC. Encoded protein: CASRPGQGYGYTF.

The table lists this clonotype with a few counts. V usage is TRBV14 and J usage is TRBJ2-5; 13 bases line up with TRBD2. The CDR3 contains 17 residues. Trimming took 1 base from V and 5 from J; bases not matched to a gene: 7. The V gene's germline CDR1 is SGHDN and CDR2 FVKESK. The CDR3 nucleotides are TGTGCCAGCAGCCAAGGTCGGACTAGCGGGAGTTGGGAGACCCAGTACTTC. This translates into CASSQGRTSGSWETQYF.

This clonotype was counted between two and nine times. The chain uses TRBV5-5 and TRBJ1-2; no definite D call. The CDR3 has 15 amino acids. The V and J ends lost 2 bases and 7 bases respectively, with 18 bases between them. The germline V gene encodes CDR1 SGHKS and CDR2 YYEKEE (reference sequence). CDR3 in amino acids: CASSLVVGLAGGYTF. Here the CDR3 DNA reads TGTGCCAGCAGCTTAGTTGTAGGACTCGCGGGTGGCTACACCTTC.

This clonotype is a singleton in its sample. The DNA for the CDR3 is TGCGCCAGCAGACAAACAGGGGGAAAAGGGTATGGCTACACCTTC. Translating it yields CASRQTGGKGYGYTF. The chain is built from TRBV4-3 and TRBJ1-2; 8 nucleotides match TRBD1. The CDR3 has 15 amino acids. The V and J ends lost 6 bases and 5 bases, in that order; junction bases with no gene match: 11. CDR1 and CDR2 from the germline V gene are LGHNA and YSLEER.

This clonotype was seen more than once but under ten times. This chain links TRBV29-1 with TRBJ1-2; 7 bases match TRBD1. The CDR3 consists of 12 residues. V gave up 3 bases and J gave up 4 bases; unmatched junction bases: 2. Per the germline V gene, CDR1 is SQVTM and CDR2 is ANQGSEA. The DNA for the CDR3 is TGCAGCGTTGACAGGGGGGTCTATGGCTACACCTTC. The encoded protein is CSVDRGVYGYTF.

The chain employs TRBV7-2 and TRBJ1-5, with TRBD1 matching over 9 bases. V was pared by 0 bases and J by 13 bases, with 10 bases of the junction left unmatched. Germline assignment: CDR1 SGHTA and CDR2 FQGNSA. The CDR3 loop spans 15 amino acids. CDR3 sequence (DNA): TGTGCCAGCAGCTTAGCCCCCGGGGACAGGGTGGCTCAGCATTTT. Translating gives CASSLAPGDRVAQHF.

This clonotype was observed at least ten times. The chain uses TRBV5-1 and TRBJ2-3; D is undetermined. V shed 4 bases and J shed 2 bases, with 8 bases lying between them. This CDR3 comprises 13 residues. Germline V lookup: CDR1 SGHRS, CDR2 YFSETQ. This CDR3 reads CASSTDPTDTQYF. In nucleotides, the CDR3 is TGCGCCAGCAGCACCGACCCCACAGATACGCAGTATTTT.

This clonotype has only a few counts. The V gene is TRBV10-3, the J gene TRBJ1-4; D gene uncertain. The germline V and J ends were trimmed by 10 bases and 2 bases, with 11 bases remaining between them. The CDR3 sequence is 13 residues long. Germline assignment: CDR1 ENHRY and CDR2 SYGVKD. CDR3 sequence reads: CASRTVTNEKLFF. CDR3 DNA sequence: TGTGCCAGCCGTACAGTTACTAATGAAAAACTGTTTTTT.

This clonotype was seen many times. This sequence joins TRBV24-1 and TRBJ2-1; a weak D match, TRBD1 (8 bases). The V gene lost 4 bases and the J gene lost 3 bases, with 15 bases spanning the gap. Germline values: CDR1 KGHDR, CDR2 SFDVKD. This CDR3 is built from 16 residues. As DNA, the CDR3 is TGTGCCACCAGTGACACAGGGGGAGGGGACTACAATGAGCAGTTCTTC. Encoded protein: CATSDTGGGDYNEQFF.